These 12 T cell receptor beta chains were sequenced from one sample in a study of graft-versus-host responses after intestinal transplantation (dated by TCRdb to about 2021). What the time point label conveys for this sample: cells obtained before transplantation from donor or recipient. The antigens these receptors bind are not known. Library creation used the immunoSEQ multiplex PCR assay. In its TCRdb copy, this immuneACCESS table keeps in-frame sequences only and misses some clones. Where compared with another copy, unresolved V genes explain less than half of these, and the others have no known cause. This sample comprises about 90,000 clones, just under 95% of them detected only once. The ten top clones hold 1.1% of the sample. The starting material was unstimulated CD8+ T cells sorted from spleen or lymph node cells, obtained before transplant. These receptors all stem from a human donor who was the organ donor for an intestinal transplant.

This rearrangement joins TRBV27 to TRBJ2-7; D not resolved. Germline CDR1 reads MNHEY; CDR2 reads SMNVEV (reference sequence). V was clipped by 1 base and J by 0 bases, with 13 bases between them. The length of the CDR3 is 16 residues. The CDR3 DNA follows: TGTGCCAGCAGTTTATACGCCAGGTCTAACTCCTACGAGCAGTACTTC. Amino acid sequence: CASSLYARSNSYEQYF.

The chain joins TRBV7-8 to TRBJ2-7, with D hard to call. This CDR3 spans 12 amino acids. V was cut by 5 bases and J by 5 bases, with 10 bases left in between. Per germline, CDR1 SGHVS and CDR2 FQNEAQ. The CDR3 bases are TGTGCCAGCAGCCCGCTGGCCCACGAGCAGTACTTC. Translating gives CASSPLAHEQYF.

There are a few counts of this clone. This rearrangement joins TRBV30 to TRBJ1-1; D uncertain. CDR3 length: 12 residues. The V and J ends lost 5 bases and 0 bases respectively, with 7 bases between them. Germline V lookup: CDR1 GTSNPN, CDR2 SVGIG (reference sequence). CDR3 nucleotides: TGTGCCTGGGCCAGGCTGAACACTGAAGCTTTCTTT. Amino acid sequence: CAWARLNTEAFF.

The chain couples TRBV27 to TRBJ2-2; a possible D gene is TRBD2 (5 bases). The CDR3 is 16 residues long. Germline V CDR1 and CDR2: MNHEY, SMNVEV (reference sequence). V dropped 2 bases and J dropped 3 bases, with 13 bases sitting between them. The CDR3 reads CASSLTPTGDTGELFF. The CDR3, as DNA: TGTGCCAGCAGTTTAACGCCCACCGGGGACACCGGGGAGCTGTTTTTT.

The V gene is TRBV5-6, the J gene TRBJ2-7; 7 nucleotides line up with TRBD2. The CDR3 length is 18 residues. With 1 base clipped from V and 0 bases from J, the junction kept 13 bases outside the gene matches. CDR1 and CDR2 (germline): SGHDT, YYEEEE. The CDR3 protein is CASSLTFSPSGLSYEQYF. CDR3 DNA: TGTGCCAGCAGCTTGACCTTTTCGCCTAGCGGCCTCTCCTACGAGCAGTACTTC.

The rearrangement links TRBV2 to TRBJ2-1, with 10 bases aligning to TRBD1. J lost 6 bases, V lost 11 bases, and 4 bases had no gene match. The germline V gene has CDR1 SNHLY and CDR2 FYNNEI. This CDR3 contains 12 residues. CDR3 in DNA: TGTGCCGGGGACAGGGGCCTCAATGAGCAGTTCTTC. Translation: CAGDRGLNEQFF.

The chain couples TRBV6-5 to TRBJ1-2; the D is unclear. V was cut by 8 bases and J by 2 bases, with 12 bases left in between. Germline assignment: CDR1 MNHEY and CDR2 SVGAGI. The CDR3 spans 13 residues. CDR3 DNA: TGTGCCAGCGCAACCGCGGGGAACTATGGCTACACCTTC. Protein product: CASATAGNYGYTF.

The genes are TRBV19 and TRBJ2-3; 9 nucleotides agree with TRBD2. The J segment lost 7 bases and the V segment lost 3 bases, leaving 5 bases of the junction unmatched. The germline gives CDR1 LNHDA, CDR2 SQIVND (reference sequence). CDR3 length: 14 residues. CDR3 in amino acids: CASSMMGLAYTQYF. The CDR3 DNA sequence: TGTGCCAGTAGTATGATGGGACTAGCTTATACGCAGTATTTT.

This chain connects TRBV28 to TRBJ2-5; the D gene is possibly TRBD2 (5 bases). V lost 3 bases and J 5 bases, leaving 13 bases between the germline ends. CDR3 length: 14 residues. Germline V CDR1 and CDR2: MDHEN, SYDVKM. The chain's CDR3 is CASSLRDGWETQYF. CDR3 in DNA: TGTGCCAGCAGTTTGAGGGATGGTTGGGAGACCCAGTACTTC. The full variable domain, with the rest looked up from reference TRBV28 and TRBJ2-5, is DVKVTQSSRYLVKRTGEKVFLECVQDMDHENMFWYRQDPGLGLRLIYFSYDVKMKEKGDIPEGYSVSREKKERFSLILESASTNQTSMYLCASSLRDGWETQYFGPGTRLLVL.

The genes are TRBV21-1 and TRBJ1-3. TRBV21-1 represents a pseudogene. The CDR3 totals 14 residues. The CDR3 loop reads CASSKCVSGNTIYF. The CDR3 bases are TGTGCCAGCAGCAAATGCGTCTCTGGAAACACCATATATTTT.

The chain has TRBV27 and TRBJ2-1; 8 bases align to TRBD2. After removal of 4 bases from V and 7 bases from J, the junction contained 9 bases not matched to a gene. The CDR3 consists of 15 residues. Germline CDR1 reads MNHEY; CDR2 reads SMNVEV (reference sequence). CDR3 coding DNA: TGTGCCAGCAGTTACGGACTAGCCGCCGGGAATGAGCAGTTCTTC. Its protein is CASSYGLAAGNEQFF.

The chain employs TRBV6-5 and TRBJ2-7; perhaps TRBD1 as D (6 bases). Germline V gives CDR1 MNHEY, CDR2 SVGAGI. The CDR3 is 15 residues long. The V and J ends lost 0 bases and 2 bases respectively, with 11 bases between them. The CDR3 spells CASSYSQGHTYEQYF. CDR3 nucleotide sequence: TGTGCCAGCAGTTACTCCCAGGGACATACCTACGAGCAGTACTTC.